These 9 T cell receptor beta chains originate from one sample sequenced in a study of T cell responses to AZD1222 COVID-19 vaccine (dated by TCRdb to 2020 to 2023). The sample's time point label, decoded: baseline before first vaccination. The library was obtained by the immunoSEQ multiplex PCR assay. The table was pulled from immuneACCESS by TCRdb, which kept in-frame rearrangements only. Such tables lose some clones; where checked, under half of the loss comes from unresolved V genes, and the rest has no known cause. The table for this sample lists approximately 92,000 clones; around 90% of them were counted only once. The top ten clonotypes cover under 10% of the sample. Sequencing used peripheral blood, obtained on day 0 of AZD1222 vaccination. The source of these receptors is an adult in good health.

In its sample, this clone was seen once. V is TRBV4-3 and J is TRBJ2-6; 8 nucleotides agree with TRBD1. The V and J ends lost 1 base and 0 bases, in that order; junction bases with no gene match: 2. This CDR3 has 17 residues. Germline loops: CDR1 LGHNA, CDR2 YSLEER. DNA of the CDR3: TGCGCCAGCAGCCAAGGGGACAGGCTCTCTGGGGCCAACGTCCTGACTTTC. Encoded protein: CASSQGDRLSGANVLTF.

The genes are TRBV7-9 and TRBJ1-2; 11 nucleotides align to TRBD1. This CDR3 is built from 15 residues. After removal of 3 bases from V and 5 bases from J, the junction contained 5 bases not matched to a gene. Germline V lookup: CDR1 SEHNR, CDR2 FQNEAQ (reference sequence). CDR3 region: CASSFGQGAEYGYTF. CDR3 sequence (DNA): TGTGCCAGCAGCTTCGGACAGGGGGCTGAGTATGGCTACACCTTC. Supplemented by reference TRBV7-9 and TRBJ1-2, the full variable domain reads DTGVSQNPRHKITKRGQNVTFRCDPISEHNRLYWYRQTLGQGPEFLTYFQNEAQLEKSRLLSDRFSAERPKGSFSTLEIQRTEQGDSAMYLCASSFGQGAEYGYTFGSGTRLTVV.

This clone has just one count. The genes are TRBV20-1 and TRBJ2-2; maybe TRBD2 (6 bases). The germline V gene has CDR1 DFQATT and CDR2 SNEGSKA (reference sequence). Trimming cost V 6 bases and J 8 bases, with 10 bases left between them. The CDR3 is made up of 11 amino acids. The CDR3 reads CSAPSGGELFF. In DNA form, the CDR3 reads TGCAGTGCCCCGAGCGGGGGGGAGCTGTTTTTT.

This chain connects TRBV29-1 to TRBJ2-3, with D perhaps matching TRBD1 (6 bases). The CDR3 length is 14 residues. The germline V gene has CDR1 SQVTM and CDR2 ANQGSEA. The V gene lost 3 bases and the J gene lost 6 bases, with 16 bases spanning the gap. The CDR3 sequence is CSVDGQGIGDTQYF. The CDR3 DNA is TGCAGCGTTGATGGTCAGGGGATAGGGGATACGCAGTATTTT.

This clone has just a few counts. The chain couples TRBV4-2 to TRBJ1-1; no definite D call. This CDR3 has 13 residues. The V and J ends lost 1 base and 5 bases respectively, with 8 bases between them. The V gene's germline CDR1 is LGHNA and CDR2 YNFKEQ. The CDR3 DNA follows: TGTGCCAGCAGCCAAGGAGAGGTGACTGAAGCTTTCTTT. It specifies CASSQGEVTEAFF.

CDR3 sequence (DNA): TGTGCCACCAGCAGAGGGTTCACAGATACGCAGTATTTT. Protein product: CATSRGFTDTQYF. This chain connects TRBV15 to TRBJ2-3; no firm D call. The CDR3 runs 13 residues. V lost 1 base and J 2 bases, leaving 4 bases between the germline ends. Germline CDR1 LNHNV, CDR2 YYDKDF (reference sequence).

This clone was counted a few times. One end of the junction is discordant with germline, which a read error may explain. CDR3 sequence: CASSYFRGGATDTQYF. As DNA, the CDR3 is TGTGCCAGCAGCTACTTCCGCGGGGGGGCCACAGATACGCAGTATTTT. The rearrangement uses TRBV6-5 and TRBJ2-3; 9 nucleotides agree with TRBD2. This CDR3 is 16 amino acids long. CDR1 and CDR2 (germline): MNHEY, SVGAGI.

This chain joins TRBV9 and TRBJ2-7; D not certain. The V end lost 4 bases, the J end lost 0 bases, and 5 bases lay between the germline ends. This CDR3 has 12 amino acids. The germline V gene encodes CDR1 SGDLS and CDR2 YYNGEE. CDR3 sequence (DNA): TGTGCCAGCAGCTCCCCCTCCTACGAGCAGTACTTC. This encodes CASSSPSYEQYF.

The chain is built from TRBV2 and TRBJ1-3; D may be TRBD1 (5 bases). Germline V gene data show CDR1 as SNHLY and CDR2 as FYNNEI. V lost 2 bases and J lost 4, with 9 bases in between. This CDR3 spans 14 amino acids. CDR3 in DNA: TGTGCCAGCAGTGAACAGGGATCCGGAAACACCATATATTTT. It codes for CASSEQGSGNTIYF.